These T cell receptor beta chains were read from a single sample in a study of blood T cell repertoires in COVID-19. The protocol was immunoSEQ multiplex PCR, while the TCRdb copy is restricted to in-frame clones and leaves out a portion. The table lists approximately 87,000 clones, roughly 80% of them singletons. Sequenced material: peripheral blood. The receptors were gathered from a woman aged 80 or over with acute or convalescent COVID-19. CDR3s include the opening cysteine and the closing phenylalanine or tryptophan. Fields, in order: J gene, V gene, clone size, D gene, CDR3 protein, CDR3 DNA. D genes are given only for firm matches. Size tells how often a clone was seen (once, few, many) or the class of an expanded clone, and some rows leave it out.

J: TRBJ1-6
V: TRBV29-1
size: .
D: .
CDR3: CSVSTGSSYNSPLHF
DNA: TGCAGCGTCTCCACAGGGAGCTCCTATAATTCACCCCTCCACTTT

J: TRBJ1-3
V: TRBV12-5
size: once
D: TRBD1
CDR3: CASGSPGGYSGNTIYF
DNA: TGTGCTAGTGGTTCGCCAGGGGGGTACTCTGGAAACACCATATATTTT

J: TRBJ1-6
V: TRBV18
size: .
D: TRBD1
CDR3: CASSPLGSTGGLNSPLHF
DNA: TGTGCCAGCTCACCTCTCGGTTCGACAGGGGGACTTAATTCACCCCTCCACTTT

J: TRBJ1-3
V: TRBV14
size: .
D: .
CDR3: CASSETLDRLLDITVNSGNTIYF
DNA: TGTGCCAGCAGCGAGACCCTCGACAGGTTGTTGGATATCACCGTGAACTCTGGAAACACCATATATTTT

J: TRBJ2-7
V: TRBV15
size: once
D: .
CDR3: CATSRDPGAGSYEQYF
DNA: TGTGCCACCAGCAGAGATCCCGGAGCCGGATCCTACGAGCAGTACTTC

J: TRBJ1-5
V: TRBV9
size: .
D: .
CDR3: CASSSREGLQPQHF
DNA: TGTGCCAGCAGCTCCCGGGAGGGGCTTCAGCCCCAGCATTTT

J: TRBJ1-1
V: TRBV5-1
size: few
D: TRBD1
CDR3: CASSLSSPGQTKNTEAFF
DNA: TGCGCCAGCAGCCTGAGTTCCCCGGGACAGACGAAGAACACTGAAGCTTTCTTT

J: TRBJ2-1
V: TRBV18
size: once
D: TRBD2
CDR3: CASSQTSGGALEQFF
DNA: TGTGCCAGCTCACAGACTAGCGGGGGGGCACTTGAGCAGTTCTTC

J: TRBJ2-3
V: TRBV6-5
size: .
D: TRBD1
CDR3: CASRGGQGRTDTQYF
DNA: TGTGCCAGCAGAGGTGGACAGGGGAGGACAGATACGCAGTATTTT

J: TRBJ2-5
V: TRBV7-2
size: .
D: .
CDR3: CASSLELETQYF
DNA: TGTGCCAGCAGCTTGGAGTTAGAGACCCAGTACTTC

J: TRBJ2-3
V: TRBV9
size: .
D: TRBD2
CDR3: CASSKRTSGGAEGRSTDTQYF
DNA: TGTGCCAGCAGCAAAAGGACTAGCGGGGGGGCCGAAGGGAGGAGCACAGATACGCAGTATTTT

J: TRBJ2-5
V: TRBV5-6
size: once
D: TRBD2
CDR3: CASSFELGRLGGETQYF
DNA: TGTGCCAGCAGCTTTGAACTGGGTAGACTGGGGGGGGAGACCCAGTACTTC

J: TRBJ1-6
V: TRBV28
size: once
D: .
CDR3: CASRLGQPDSPLHF
DNA: TGTGCCAGCAGATTAGGACAGCCAGATTCACCCCTCCACTTT

J: TRBJ1-2
V: TRBV6-5
size: .
D: TRBD1
CDR3: CASGDSFHGYTF
DNA: TGTGCCAGCGGGGACAGCTTCCATGGCTACACCTTC

J: TRBJ1-4
V: TRBV19
size: .
D: .
CDR3: CASRNRVLNEKLFF
DNA: TGTGCCAGTAGGAACCGGGTCTTAAATGAAAAACTGTTTTTT

J: TRBJ1-6
V: TRBV30
size: .
D: TRBD1
CDR3: CAWSEAGGINSPLHF
DNA: TGTGCCTGGAGTGAGGCAGGGGGAATTAATTCACCCCTCCACTTT

J: TRBJ1-2
V: TRBV27
size: .
D: .
CDR3: CASSFVVNIRAGSYGYTF
DNA: TGTGCCAGCAGTTTCGTGGTGAACATTCGGGCTGGGAGTTATGGCTACACCTTC

J: TRBJ1-1
V: TRBV15
size: .
D: .
CDR3: CATSRDLQYRVPFF
DNA: TGTGCCACCAGCAGAGATCTCCAATACAGGGTCCCTTTCTTT

J: TRBJ1-1
V: TRBV10-3
size: .
D: TRBD1
CDR3: CANNKTGQKFTEAFF
DNA: TGTGCCAACAATAAGACGGGACAGAAATTTACTGAAGCTTTCTTT

J: TRBJ1-2
V: TRBV6-1
size: .
D: .
CDR3: CASSEASQAANYGYTF
DNA: TGTGCCAGCAGTGAAGCGTCACAGGCAGCTAACTATGGCTACACCTTC

J: TRBJ2-7
V: TRBV9
size: .
D: .
CDR3: CASSAPGAPGEQYF
DNA: TGTGCCAGCAGCGCCCCAGGGGCTCCGGGGGAGCAGTACTTC

J: TRBJ2-2
V: TRBV7-2
size: .
D: TRBD1
CDR3: CASSSTTGSGELFF
DNA: TGTGCCAGCAGCTCGACGACAGGGTCCGGGGAGCTGTTTTTT

J: TRBJ1-1
V: TRBV5-4
size: .
D: .
CDR3: CASSEDVNTEAFF
DNA: TGTGCCAGCAGCGAGGATGTTAACACTGAAGCTTTCTTT

J: TRBJ2-3
V: TRBV19
size: .
D: .
CDR3: CASSLSKSTDTQYF
DNA: TGTGCCAGTAGTCTTAGTAAGAGCACAGATACGCAGTATTTT

J: TRBJ2-1
V: TRBV4-3
size: .
D: TRBD2
CDR3: CASSQGLAGLSEQFF
DNA: TGCGCCAGCAGCCAAGGACTAGCGGGGCTTAGTGAGCAGTTCTTC

J: TRBJ2-3
V: TRBV5-4
size: once
D: TRBD2
CDR3: CASPRGSGGLTDTQYF
DNA: TGTGCCAGCCCCCGGGGGAGCGGGGGGCTCACAGATACGCAGTATTTT

J: TRBJ1-2
V: TRBV6-2/TRBV6-3
size: .
D: .
CDR3: CASSYPRGGRNYGYTF
DNA: TGTGCCAGCAGTTACCCACGAGGGGGAAGGAACTATGGCTACACCTTC

J: TRBJ1-5
V: TRBV5-5
size: .
D: .
CDR3: CASSLSGNGNQPQHF
DNA: TGTGCCAGCAGCTTGTCGGGGAACGGCAATCAGCCCCAGCATTTT

J: TRBJ2-5
V: TRBV12-5
size: once
D: TRBD1
CDR3: CASGLASRGSETQYF
DNA: TGTGCTAGTGGTTTGGCGAGCAGGGGGTCAGAGACCCAGTACTTC

J: TRBJ1-5
V: TRBV6-6
size: once
D: TRBD1
CDR3: CASSDTGGNQPQHF
DNA: TGTGCCAGCAGTGATACAGGGGGAAATCAGCCCCAGCATTTT

J: TRBJ1-5
V: TRBV24-1
size: .
D: TRBD1
CDR3: CATSDAGTGDNSNQPQHF
DNA: TGTGCCACCAGTGATGCCGGGACAGGAGATAATAGCAATCAGCCCCAGCATTTT

J: TRBJ2-3
V: TRBV12-3/TRBV12-4
size: .
D: TRBD2
CDR3: CASRGEGWQYF
DNA: TGTGCCAGCAGGGGGGAGGGTTGGCAGTATTTT

J: TRBJ1-2
V: TRBV27
size: few
D: .
CDR3: CASSTTTGRGYTF
DNA: TGTGCCAGCAGTACAACGACAGGTCGGGGCTACACCTTC

J: TRBJ2-5
V: TRBV6-1
size: .
D: TRBD2
CDR3: CASSGGGGSSTTGTQYF
DNA: TGTGCCAGCAGTGGCGGCGGGGGGTCCTCCACCACTGGGACCCAGTACTTC

J: TRBJ2-1
V: TRBV5-4
size: few
D: .
CDR3: CASSPETGRSYNEQFF
DNA: TGTGCCAGCAGCCCGGAGACGGGTCGCTCCTACAATGAGCAGTTCTTC

J: TRBJ1-2
V: TRBV5-6
size: .
D: TRBD1
CDR3: CASSLWTGVGYTF
DNA: TGTGCCAGCAGCTTGTGGACAGGGGTTGGTTACACCTTC

J: TRBJ2-2
V: TRBV3-1/TRBV3-2
size: few
D: .
CDR3: CASSQGAMNTGELFF
DNA: TGTGCCAGCAGCCAAGGGGCTATGAACACCGGGGAGCTGTTTTTT

J: TRBJ2-1
V: TRBV30
size: .
D: TRBD2
CDR3: CATNQRGLQFF
DNA: TGTGCCACTAACCAGCGGGGTCTGCAGTTCTTC

J: TRBJ1-2
V: TRBV14
size: .
D: .
CDR3: CASSRASQANYGYTF
DNA: TGTGCCAGCAGCCGAGCCTCTCAAGCTAACTATGGCTACACCTTC

J: TRBJ1-4
V: TRBV4-3
size: .
D: .
CDR3: CASSQQQGGNEKLFF
DNA: TGCGCCAGCAGCCAACAACAGGGTGGGAATGAAAAACTGTTTTTT

J: TRBJ2-7
V: TRBV4-2
size: .
D: TRBD1
CDR3: CASSQGLGQGYYEQYF
DNA: TGTGCCAGCAGCCAGGGACTCGGACAGGGCTACTACGAGCAGTACTTC